The count of the clone carrying this T cell receptor (beta chain) is one. The target antigen is unknown. This specimen belongs to a study of T cell clones after liver transplantation. For the study at large: Tolerant meant at least one year fully off immunosuppression without liver enzymes above twice normal. Draws occurred before transplant, before withdrawal, and after complete or failed withdrawal.

Profiled with immunoSEQ multiplex PCR; TCRdb holds only in-frame clones, not every one. The repertoire holds tens of thousands of clones, roughly 80% seen once, with about 0.45% in the top ten. The CDR3 runs 14 residues. Germline V lookup: CDR1 SGHAT, CDR2 FQNNGV. V dropped 3 bases and J dropped 3; count of bases not matched to a gene: 1. Overall study findings and caveats: The donor-reactive repertoire was only partly measurable in two subjects, lacking donor cells.

V gene TRBV11-2 combines with J gene TRBJ2-7, with TRBD2 matching over 11 bases. This sequence originates from a human patient who received a liver transplant. The graft donor may have given rise to some T cells. The source was CD4+ T cells from blood, collected approximately 3.5 years after liver transplant. The DNA for the CDR3 is TGTGCCAGCAGCTTTGGGACTAGCGGCTACGAGCAGTACTTC. This encodes CASSFGTSGYEQYF.